The rows below give T cell receptor beta chains drawn from one sample of a study of shared clonotypes between healthy human individuals. Sequenced by immunoSEQ multiplex PCR; TCRdb stores in-frame clones only, minus some. The table lists 550,000 to 700,000 clones, around three quarters of them singletons. Sample: memory CD4+ T cells sorted from blood. Receptors originate from a woman between 25 and 40 years old in good health. The CDR3 runs from the conserved cysteine through the conserved F or W. Fields, in order: clone size, V gene, J gene, D gene, CDR3 DNA, CDR3 protein. D genes are given only for firm matches. Not every row has a clone size; where given, it reads once, few, many or a size class.

once	TRBV27	TRBJ1-2	TRBD1	TGTGCCAGCAGCGCTCGAGACAGGGGGACGTGGGGCTACACCTTC	CASSARDRGTWGYTF
-	TRBV2	TRBJ1-2	-	TGTGCCAGCAGTGAGAGGAGGGGTGTTGGTGGCTACACCTTC	CASSERRGVGGYTF
-	TRBV27	TRBJ1-2	-	TGTGCCAGCAGTTTAACGGACACAGGGTACTATGGCTACACCTTC	CASSLTDTGYYGYTF
-	TRBV6-1	TRBJ2-3	-	TGTGCCAGCAGGGGGCTGAGCACAGATACGCAGTATTTT	CASRGLSTDTQYF
-	TRBV14	TRBJ2-7	-	TGTGCCAGCAGCCAAGAAAGCAGCGGGTCCAGGGAGCAGTACTTC	CASSQESSGSREQYF
-	TRBV5-1	TRBJ1-3	-	TGCGCCAGCAGCTTGGAAGGTGGAAACACCATATATTTT	CASSLEGGNTIYF
-	TRBV23-1	TRBJ2-4	TRBD1	TGCGCCAGCAGCCGGGACAGGGGTTTTCAGGGGATTCAGTACTTC	CASSRDRGFQGIQYF
-	TRBV14	TRBJ2-7	TRBD2	TGTGCCAGCAGCCAAGGCGTGGCGGGAGCGGGCTACGAGCAGTACTTC	CASSQGVAGAGYEQYF
-	TRBV28	TRBJ1-2	-	TGTGCCAGCAGTTTGGCACAGCTATATGGCTACACCTTC	CASSLAQLYGYTF
-	TRBV27	TRBJ1-3	-	TGTGCCAGCAGCAATTATCCGAGCTCTGGAAACACCATATATTTT	CASSNYPSSGNTIYF
-	TRBV6-5	TRBJ1-2	-	TGTGCCAGCAGTCGGGACGGAATCTCAGGCTATGGCTACACCTTC	CASSRDGISGYGYTF
-	TRBV2	TRBJ1-5	-	TGTGCCAGCAGTCCCCAAGGTCAAGCAAATCAGCCCCAGCATTTT	CASSPQGQANQPQHF
-	TRBV14	TRBJ2-3	-	TGTGCCAGCAGCCAAAGTCGAAGCACAGATACGCAGTATTTT	CASSQSRSTDTQYF
-	TRBV5-8	TRBJ1-4	-	TGTGCCAGCAGCTCCCGGACAACGGATGAAAAACTGTTTTTT	CASSSRTTDEKLFF
-	TRBV5-1	TRBJ2-5	-	TGCGCCAGCAAAGCGGGCGCGGTCCAAGAGACCCAGTACTTC	CASKAGAVQETQYF
-	TRBV5-4	TRBJ2-5	TRBD1	TGTGCCAGCAGCTTGGGGACAGGGGGTACAGGGGAGACCCAGTACTTC	CASSLGTGGTGETQYF
few	TRBV6-5	TRBJ2-3	TRBD1	TGTGCCAGCAGTTATCGGACAGGGAACCACCCAGATACGCAGTATTTT	CASSYRTGNHPDTQYF
-	TRBV5-1	TRBJ1-3	-	TGCGCCAGCAGCTTGGAGACGCCTAAGGGGTCTGGAAACACCATATATTTT	CASSLETPKGSGNTIYF
-	TRBV5-1	TRBJ2-2	TRBD2	TGCGCCAGCAGCTTGGCTCTAGCGGGCGCCGGGGAGCTGTTTTTT	CASSLALAGAGELFF
-	TRBV5-1	TRBJ1-2	-	TGCGCCAGCAGCTTGGGAGTCAGGGCCTCTAACTATGGCTACACCTTC	CASSLGVRASNYGYTF
-	TRBV6-5	TRBJ1-5	-	TGTGCCAGCAGTTACTCGAGGTCTAGCAATCAGCCCCAGCATTTT	CASSYSRSSNQPQHF
-	TRBV2	TRBJ1-3	-	TGTGCCAGCCGAAAGAAACAGGGCTCTGGAAACACCATATATTTT	CASRKKQGSGNTIYF
-	TRBV9	TRBJ1-5	-	TGTGCCAGCAGCCGACTGCCTAATCAGCCCCAGCATTTT	CASSRLPNQPQHF
-	TRBV4-1	TRBJ2-5	TRBD1	TGCGCCAGCAGTTCCCCGGGACAGGGTTCAGAGACCCAGTACTTC	CASSSPGQGSETQYF
few	TRBV6-6	TRBJ2-7	TRBD2	TGTGCCAGCAGTTACGGTGCTAGCGGGACGAACGAGCAGTACTTC	CASSYGASGTNEQYF
-	TRBV7-2	TRBJ2-2	TRBD1	TGTGCCAGCAGCCGCTCGGGACAGGGCACCGGGGAGCTGTTTTTT	CASSRSGQGTGELFF
-	TRBV2	TRBJ2-3	-	TGTGCCAGCAGTGTAACGGCAGGACTTTCCACAGATACGCAGTATTTT	CASSVTAGLSTDTQYF
-	TRBV4-1	TRBJ2-5	TRBD2	TGCGCCAGCAGCCTTGGACTAGCGGGAATCCAAGAGACCCAGTACTTC	CASSLGLAGIQETQYF
-	TRBV11-2	TRBJ2-7	TRBD2	TGTGCCAGCAGGACGTGGGGCGGGAGGAACTCCTACGAGCAGTACTTC	CASRTWGGRNSYEQYF
few	TRBV5-1	TRBJ1-1	-	TGCGCCAGCAGCCCAGGATGGGAGGGAACTGAAGCTTTCTTT	CASSPGWEGTEAFF
once	TRBV28	TRBJ2-7	-	TGTGCCAGCAGTTTATACCCAGGGGTCCTCTACGAGCAGTACTTC	CASSLYPGVLYEQYF
many	TRBV10-2	TRBJ1-5	-	TGCGCCAGCAGTGAAGAGGGAGTTAGCAATCAGCCCCAGCATTTT	CASSEEGVSNQPQHF
-	TRBV5-1	TRBJ2-1	-	TGCGCCAGCAGCTTGGATAGGGGGGCGCGCAATGAGCAGTTCTTC	CASSLDRGARNEQFF
-	TRBV6-5	TRBJ2-3	-	TGTGCCAGCAGTTACTCGTCAAACGGTGCCACAGATACGCAGTATTTT	CASSYSSNGATDTQYF
-	TRBV19	TRBJ2-4	-	TGTGCCAGTAGTCAAAGTGGGAACATTCAGTACTTC	CASSQSGNIQYF
few	TRBV2	TRBJ2-1	TRBD2	TGTGCCAGCACTAGCGGGAGGGCTGGTGAGCAGTTCTTC	CASTSGRAGEQFF
-	TRBV27	TRBJ1-1	-	TGTGCCACCAGGAAACAGGGCAACACTGAAGCTTTCTTT	CATRKQGNTEAFF
-	TRBV29-1	TRBJ2-7	-	TGCAGCGCCGGTGAGGACCTTGGAGCCCAGCAGTACTTC	CSAGEDLGAQQYF
-	TRBV5-1	TRBJ2-3	-	TGCGCCAGCAGCTTGGTTGGAGGGCCAACAGATACGCAGTATTTT	CASSLVGGPTDTQYF
once	TRBV7-8	TRBJ1-4	-	TGTGCCAGCAGCTTATCCGGGGTTCCAACTCGGGAAAAACTGTTTTTT	CASSLSGVPTREKLFF
-	TRBV4-1	TRBJ1-6	-	TGCGCCAGCAGCCAAGGGATTACAGGGACGTTCGGTAATTCACCCCTCCACTTT	CASSQGITGTFGNSPLHF
-	TRBV7-9	TRBJ2-7	TRBD2	TGTGCCAGCAGCTTAGGTACTAGCGGGAGGGACGAGCAGTACTTC	CASSLGTSGRDEQYF
once	TRBV28	TRBJ1-2	-	TGTGCCAGCTGTGCGGCAGGGGAAGTGCGCTATGGCTACACCTTC	CASCAAGEVRYGYTF
-	TRBV19	TRBJ2-3	TRBD1	TGTGCCAGTAGCCCCGGGACAGCTATCACAGATACGCAGTATTTT	CASSPGTAITDTQYF
few	TRBV29-1	TRBJ2-4	-	TGCAGCCCTAGCCTTCTCACGGGGACCATCCTAGCCAAAAACATTCAGTACTTC	CSPSLLTGTILAKNIQYF
once	TRBV7-9	TRBJ2-3	TRBD1	TGTGCCAGCAGCTTAGGGGACAGGAGCACAGATACGCAGTATTTT	CASSLGDRSTDTQYF
-	TRBV7-8	TRBJ1-5	-	TGTGCCAGCAGCTTAGGGCGGACGGGGAGCAATCAGCCCCAGCATTTT	CASSLGRTGSNQPQHF
-	TRBV5-1	TRBJ2-3	-	TGCGCCAGCAGCTTGGGCGGAAAAAGCACAGATACGCAGTATTTT	CASSLGGKSTDTQYF
-	TRBV4-1	TRBJ2-5	-	TGCGCCAGCAGCCAATTTGCCATACGGCTCCAAGAGACCCAGTACTTC	CASSQFAIRLQETQYF
-	TRBV28	TRBJ1-2	TRBD1	TGTGCCAGCAGTTTGAGTGGGTGGGCAGGGGGCTGGTATGGCTACACCTTC	CASSLSGWAGGWYGYTF
-	TRBV5-6	TRBJ1-5	-	TGTGCCAGCAGCTTGTGGCAGGCTAGCAATCAGCCCCAGCATTTT	CASSLWQASNQPQHF
once	TRBV2	TRBJ2-5	-	TGTGCCAGCAATAAGGACAGAAACCAAGAGACCCAGTACTTC	CASNKDRNQETQYF
-	TRBV6-5	TRBJ2-1	TRBD2	TGTGCCAGCAGTCCGGGACTAGCGAACAATGAGCAGTTCTTC	CASSPGLANNEQFF
-	TRBV28	TRBJ1-5	-	TGTGCCAGCAGTCCCAACCGGGGGGGCAATCAGCCCCAGCATTTT	CASSPNRGGNQPQHF